These 2 T cell receptor beta chains were all obtained from the same sample, sequenced in a study of cytomegalovirus exposure and HLA in healthy donors. Using immunoSEQ multiplex PCR, the repertoire was profiled, and TCRdb retains in-frame clones only, with some absent. The table lists 50,000 to 80,000 clones, roughly 89% of them singletons. The specimen was PBMCs. Receptors were obtained from a woman between 18 and 29 years old in good health and CMV-seronegative.

This chain joins TRBV15 and TRBJ2-3; 9 nucleotides line up with TRBD1. The J segment lost 4 bases and the V segment lost 6 bases, leaving 5 bases of the junction unmatched. The CDR3 runs to 14 residues. Germline V lookup: CDR1 LNHNV, CDR2 YYDKDF (reference sequence). This CDR3 is CATSINRGPDTQYF. In nucleotides, the CDR3 is TGTGCCACCAGTATTAACAGGGGGCCAGATACGCAGTATTTT.

This chain joins TRBV30 and TRBJ2-7; the match to TRBD1 covers 7 bases. V dropped 2 bases and J dropped 2; count of bases not matched to a gene: 9. Per the germline V gene, CDR1 is GTSNPN and CDR2 is SVGIG (reference sequence). The CDR3 runs to 15 residues. The CDR3 coding sequence is TGTGCCTGGAGTCTGATTGACAGGGTTGCCTACGAGCAGTACTTC. Translating gives CAWSLIDRVAYEQYF.